This TCR beta chain came from a study of sequential checkpoint blockade in melanoma. Study as a whole: Randomization was 1:1 between first-line nivolumab→ipilimumab and ipilimumab→nivolumab. Maintenance nivolumab came after either treatment sequence. Matched biopsies came pretreatment and at week 13 for twenty-two patients.

Profiled with immunoSEQ multiplex PCR; TCRdb holds only in-frame clones, not every one. The repertoire holds roughly 3,100 clones, about a fifth seen once, with under 9% in the top ten. CDR3 length: 18 residues. Germline lookup yields CDR1 GTSNPN and CDR2 SVGIG (reference sequence). V was cut by 1 base and J by 6 bases, with 26 bases left in between. In regard to this clone: Its target is unknown.

Treatment defined: randomized to nivolumab then ipilimumab (arm A) or the reverse (arm B). Study-wide findings and caveats: Mutational load did not correlate with tumor T-cell fraction or clonality.

The rearrangement joins TRBV30 to TRBJ2-3, with D tentatively TRBD2 (5 bases). Sequencing used tumor tissue (inferred from file names), obtained from a patient given nivolumab and ipilimumab in sequence. This TCR came from a human donor with melanoma. The CDR3 region is CAWSALQKTISGEDTQYF. DNA of the CDR3: TGTGCCTGGAGTGCCCTCCAAAAGACCATATCCGGGGAGGATACGCAGTATTTT.